What follows are 6 T cell receptor beta chains derived from one specimen sequenced in a study of neurological immune-mediated disorders. MiXCR, applied by TCRdb to the 5' RACE reads, yields one record per CDR3 protein. The data hold more than 10,000 distinct CDR3 sequences, with approximately 22% observed a single time. Sample: CD8+ T cells from blood. The receptors were gathered from a woman aged 40 to 49 with multiple sclerosis.

This clonotype was counted many times. The chain carries TRBV5-5 and TRBJ2-2, with 7 bases matching TRBD1. This CDR3 is 16 amino acids long. V gave up 0 bases and J gave up 7 bases; unmatched junction bases: 9. Germline CDR1 SGHKS, CDR2 YYEKEE (reference sequence). DNA of the CDR3: TGTGCCAGCAGCTTGGGAGGGACAGCTACTAACGGGGAGCTGTTTTTT. Its translation: CASSLGGTATNGELFF.

V and J are TRBV7-9 and TRBJ1-1; D call uncertain. The CDR3 consists of 13 residues. The germline gives CDR1 SEHNR, CDR2 FQNEAQ (reference sequence). Trimming took 5 bases from V and 11 from J, leaving 18 bases between them. CDR3 loop: CASSPGPTREAFF. As DNA, the CDR3 is TGTGCCAGCAGCCCCGGGCCGACCAGAGAGGCTTTCTTT.

This clonotype is medium-sized by share. The chain joins TRBV20-1 to TRBJ1-2; no reliable D call. Germline V lookup: CDR1 DFQATT, CDR2 SNEGSKA (reference sequence). The CDR3 extends over 10 amino acids. V gave up 3 bases and J gave up 5 bases, with 4 bases separating them. This chain's CDR3 is CSASDYGYTF. CDR3 DNA: TGCAGTGCTAGCGATTATGGCTACACCTTC.

V gene TRBV4-2 combines with J gene TRBJ2-3; possibly TRBD2 for D (6 bases). The CDR3 loop spans 16 amino acids. The germline gives CDR1 LGHNA, CDR2 YNFKEQ. V dropped 4 bases and J dropped 0 bases, with 14 bases sitting between them. This CDR3 is CASSRKGSGSTDTQYF. DNA of the CDR3: TGTGCCAGCAGCCGGAAGGGAAGCGGGAGCACAGATACGCAGTATTTT.

The chain has TRBV7-3 and TRBJ2-2; no clear D. CDR3 length equals 15 residues. Trimming cost V 2 bases and J 2 bases, with 9 bases left between them. The germline CDR1 and CDR2 sequences are SGHTA and FQGTGA. CDR3 coding DNA: TGTGCCAGCAGCTTACGCCCTACAAACACCGGGGAGCTGTTTTTT. Amino acid sequence: CASSLRPTNTGELFF.

At least ten counts were recorded for this clonotype. The genes are TRBV20-1 and TRBJ1-4, with a weak D call TRBD1 (6 bases). Trimming pared 6 bases from V and 2 bases from J, leaving 16 bases between. The CDR3 spans 15 residues. Germline CDR1 is DFQATT and CDR2 is SNEGSKA (reference sequence). The CDR3 DNA sequence: TGCAGTGCAACCAAAGGGCAGGGGACTAATGAAAAACTGTTTTTT. Amino acid sequence: CSATKGQGTNEKLFF.